The rows below give T cell receptor beta chains drawn from one sample of a study of regulatory T cells in long-lasting Graves disease. TCRdb redid the calling of the multiplex PCR reads with MiXCR, one entry per CDR3 protein. The table includes around 340,000 distinct CDR3 sequences, around 20% detected once. The sequencing here drew on peripheral blood mononuclear cells (PBMCs), taken when the disease was refractory, from a patient treated with antithyroid drugs. These receptors came from a female donor with Graves disease. The CDR3 runs from the conserved cysteine through the conserved F or W. The D gene is left open where the match is weak. The size entry is marked missing in some rows and otherwise reads once, few, many or a size class.

j_call clone_size v_call d_call cdr3_nt cdr3_aa
TRBJ2-7 - TRBV27 - TGTGCCAGCAGTTTGAAGGGGCAGATCTACGGGCAGTACTTC CASSLKGQIYGQYF
TRBJ2-7 few TRBV18 - TGTGCCAGCTCAGAGGGACCCCCATTGAGCTCCTACGAGCAGTACTTC CASSEGPPLSSYEQYF
TRBJ2-7 many TRBV7-8 - TGTGCCAGCAGCGTCAACCGGGACTTCTCCTACGAGCAGTACTTC CASSVNRDFSYEQYF
TRBJ2-2 - TRBV7-9 - TGTGCCAGCAGCTTAGAGGGCTCCTACACCGGGGAGCTGTTTTTT CASSLEGSYTGELFF
TRBJ2-3 - TRBV6-1 - TGTGCCAGCAAGGAATCGGGGGCTTGGACAGATACGCAGTATTTT CASKESGAWTDTQYF
TRBJ1-5 - TRBV4-1 - TGCGCCAGCAGCCGGGTGGCTTTGGGCAATCAGCCCCAGCATTTT CASSRVALGNQPQHF
TRBJ1-2 many TRBV20-1 TRBD1 TGCAGTGCTAGGACAGGGACTACTAACTATGGCTACACCTTC CSARTGTTNYGYTF
TRBJ2-3 - TRBV10-1 - TGCGCCAGCAGTGCGGCGGGCTACACAGATACGCAGTATTTT CASSAAGYTDTQYF
TRBJ1-1 many TRBV12-3/TRBV12-4 - TGTGCCAGCAGCCACCCCAGGGCTGAAGCTTTCTTT CASSHPRAEAFF
TRBJ2-3 - TRBV28 - TGTGCCAGCAGTCAAAGCCCTTCTGGGGTGGATACGCAGTATTTT CASSQSPSGVDTQYF
TRBJ2-3 few TRBV28 TRBD1 TGTGCCAGCAGTCCCCCGGACAGGGGCTCAGATACGCAGTATTTT CASSPPDRGSDTQYF
TRBJ2-6 - TRBV7-3 - TGTGCCAGCAGCCCAGGGCCTACTTCTGGGGCCAACGTCCTGACTTTC CASSPGPTSGANVLTF
TRBJ1-1 - TRBV5-1 - TGCGCCAGCAGCTTGGTAACCGGCCGGCACACTGAAGCTTTCTTT CASSLVTGRHTEAFF
TRBJ2-7 - TRBV3-1 TRBD1 TGTGCCAGCAGCCATTCGGCAGGGGGTTACGAGCAGTACTTC CASSHSAGGYEQYF
TRBJ2-7 - TRBV19 - TGTGCCAGTAGTATCTCCCAGGGCTACGAGCAGTACTTC CASSISQGYEQYF
TRBJ2-7 few TRBV6-1 - TGTGCCAGCAGATCGGGAGCATTAGGCGAGCAGTACTTC CASRSGALGEQYF
TRBJ2-7 once TRBV29-1 TRBD1 TGCAGCGTGAGACAGGGGTCGGCCTACGAGCAGTACTTC CSVRQGSAYEQYF
TRBJ1-1 medium-sized TRBV2 - TGTGCCAGCAGTTTAGGGTTGAACACTGAAGCTTTCTTT CASSLGLNTEAFF
TRBJ2-7 many TRBV7-8 TRBD1 TGTGCCAGCAGCACCAGAGGACAGGGTCTCTACGAGCAGTACTTC CASSTRGQGLYEQYF
TRBJ2-7 many TRBV2 TRBD1 TGTGCCAGCAGTGAGACAGGGGGAACCTACGAGCAGTACTTC CASSETGGTYEQYF
TRBJ1-1 - TRBV24-1 - TGTGCCACACGAGGTGTGGACACTGAAGCTTTCTTT CATRGVDTEAFF
TRBJ1-3 few TRBV7-9 - TGTGCCAGCAGCTTACGGGGGTTCGATTTT CASSLRGFDF
TRBJ1-2 few TRBV13 - TGTGCCAGCAGCGTGGACCTTAATGGCTACACCTTC CASSVDLNGYTF
TRBJ1-1 - TRBV29-1 TRBD1 TGCAGCGCAACCGGGACAGGGCGTACTGAAGCTTTCTTT CSATGTGRTEAFF
TRBJ1-2 - TRBV18 TRBD1 TGTGCCAGCTCACCAGGACAGGGGGATGCCTATGGCTACACCTTC CASSPGQGDAYGYTF
TRBJ2-7 many TRBV7-3 - TGTGCCAGCAGCTTAGCGGCAAGCCAGGGCCACGAGCAGTACTTC CASSLAASQGHEQYF
TRBJ2-1 - TRBV3-1 - TGTGCCAGCAGCCAAGTGGGTATGGGACTTCACAATGAGCAGTTCTTC CASSQVGMGLHNEQFF
TRBJ2-4 many TRBV11-2 - TGTGCCAGCAGCTTAGTTAGTGGGGGCCTAGCCAAAAACATTCAGTACTTC CASSLVSGGLAKNIQYF
TRBJ1-5 many TRBV2 - TGTGCCAGCAGTCCCCTAGTTCCCAATAGCAATCAGCCCCAGCATTTT CASSPLVPNSNQPQHF
TRBJ2-5 many TRBV13 - TGTGCCAGCAGCTCATTCGCTGATCAAGAGACCCAGTACTTC CASSSFADQETQYF
TRBJ2-5 many TRBV10-3 TRBD2 TGTGCCATCAGTGTAGAGCGGGGGGAGACCCAGTACTTC CAISVERGETQYF
TRBJ1-5 - TRBV30 - TGTGCCTGTACAGAAAATAGCAATCAGCCCCAGCATTTT CACTENSNQPQHF
TRBJ2-7 - TRBV27 - TGTGCCAGCAGGGGACCGGCCTACGAGCAGTACTTC CASRGPAYEQYF
TRBJ2-1 - TRBV27 TRBD2 TGTGCCAGCAGTTTAAGGAGCCTAGCGGTCAAGAGTTTTGAGCAGTTCTTC CASSLRSLAVKSFEQFF
TRBJ2-7 - TRBV10-3 - TGTGCCATCAGTGAGTCGACAGTCGCCTACGAGCAGTACTTC CAISESTVAYEQYF
TRBJ1-2 - TRBV19 TRBD1 TGTGCCAGTAGTATAACCGGGACAGAGTATGGCTACACCTTC CASSITGTEYGYTF
TRBJ1-5 many TRBV20-1 - TGCAGTGCTAGAGATAGAGTCAGCAATCAGCCCCAGCATTTT CSARDRVSNQPQHF
TRBJ2-7 few TRBV10-3 - TGTGCCATCAGTGAGTCTATCAGCACGGGCTACGAGCAGTACTTC CAISESISTGYEQYF
TRBJ1-1 many TRBV6-1 - TGTGCCAGCGCAAGTGGAGGCCCCATTGAAGCTTTCTTT CASASGGPIEAFF
TRBJ1-1 many TRBV20-1 - TGCAGTGCTGTGGACAGACAGAACACTGAAGCTTTCTTT CSAVDRQNTEAFF
TRBJ2-7 many TRBV3-1 - TGTGCCAGCAGCCTTGGCCTTCTGTCCTACGAGCAGTACTTC CASSLGLLSYEQYF
TRBJ1-1 many TRBV28 - TGTGCCAGCAGTTCCCCCACTTGGAACACTGAAGCTTTCTTT CASSSPTWNTEAFF
TRBJ2-7 - TRBV9 - TGTGCCAGCAGCCAACGTGCAGTCTCCTACGAGCAGTACTTC CASSQRAVSYEQYF
TRBJ2-7 many TRBV6-2/TRBV6-3 - TGTGCCAGCAGTTCGCGTCCTAACGAGCAGTACTTC CASSSRPNEQYF
TRBJ2-5 - TRBV7-9 - TGTGCCAGCAGCTTAGTGGGGCTGGGGGAGACCCAGTACTTC CASSLVGLGETQYF